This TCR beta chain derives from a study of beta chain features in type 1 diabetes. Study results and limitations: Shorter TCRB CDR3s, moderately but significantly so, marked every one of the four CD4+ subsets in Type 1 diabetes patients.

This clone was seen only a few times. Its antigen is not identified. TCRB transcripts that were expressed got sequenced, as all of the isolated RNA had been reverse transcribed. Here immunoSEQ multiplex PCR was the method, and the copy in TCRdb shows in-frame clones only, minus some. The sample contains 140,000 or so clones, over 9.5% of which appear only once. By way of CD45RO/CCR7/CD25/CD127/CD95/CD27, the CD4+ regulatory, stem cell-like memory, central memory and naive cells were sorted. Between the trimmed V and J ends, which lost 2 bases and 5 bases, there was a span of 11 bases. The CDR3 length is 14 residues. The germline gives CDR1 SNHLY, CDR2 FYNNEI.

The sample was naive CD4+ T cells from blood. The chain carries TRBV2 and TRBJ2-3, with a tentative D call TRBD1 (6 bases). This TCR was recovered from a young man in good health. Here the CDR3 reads CASSEQGFQDTQYF. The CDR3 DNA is TGTGCCAGCAGTGAACAGGGGTTCCAAGATACGCAGTATTTT. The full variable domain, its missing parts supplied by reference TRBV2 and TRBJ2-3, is EPEVTQTPSHQVTQMGQEVILRCVPISNHLYFYWYRQILGQKVEFLVSFYNNEISEKSEIFDDQFSVERPDGSNFTLKIRSTKLEDSAMYFCASSEQGFQDTQYFGPGTRLTVL.